The 30 T cell receptor beta chains below come from one sample, sequenced in a study of blood T cell repertoires in COVID-19. The method was immunoSEQ multiplex PCR; TCRdb's version includes in-frame clones alone and lacks a portion of them. The table includes approximately 150,000 clones, around 87% detected once. Material: peripheral blood. These receptors were obtained from a woman of 80 years or more with COVID-19, enrolled during active disease.

The rearrangement links TRBV28 to TRBJ1-2; 8 bases line up with TRBD1. The germline gives CDR1 MDHEN, CDR2 SYDVKM. V shed 1 base and J 2 bases; nucleotides not matched to a gene: 12. The CDR3 contains 18 residues. The CDR3 loop is CASSLLMSAGGTNYGYTF. The CDR3 DNA reads TGTGCCAGCAGTTTATTAATGTCGGCAGGGGGCACAAACTATGGCTACACCTTC.

This chain joins TRBV10-2 and TRBJ2-7, with 7 bases that match TRBD1. This CDR3 has 13 residues. The trim removed 8 bases at V and 2 bases at J, leaving 6 bases unmatched. CDR1 and CDR2 from the germline V gene are WSHSY and SAAADI. CDR3 sequence (DNA): TGCGCCAGCTCCGGGACAGCCGCCTACGAGCAGTACTTC. Its translation is CASSGTAAYEQYF.

This clone showed up just once. This chain uses TRBV28 with TRBJ2-6; TRBD1 matches 8 bases. The CDR3 consists of 18 residues. The V segment lost 10 bases and the J segment 0 bases; nucleotides outside the gene matches: 14. Germline V gene lookup returns CDR1 MDHEN and CDR2 SYDVKM. CDR3 DNA: TGTGCCACGTCCTCTGGACAGGGAAAAAGCTCTGGGGCCAACGTCCTGACTTTC. This encodes CATSSGQGKSSGANVLTF.

This clone was counted only a few times. The chain couples TRBV28 to TRBJ2-5, with 13 bases that match TRBD2. CDR3 length: 16 residues. The V gene end was trimmed by 6 bases and the J gene end by 4 bases; junction bases not matched to a gene: 8. Germline V lookup: CDR1 MDHEN, CDR2 SYDVKM. The CDR3 spells CASSNGLAGDRETQYF. Written as DNA, the CDR3 is TGTGCCAGCAGCAACGGACTAGCGGGAGATAGAGAGACCCAGTACTTC.

This clone has just one count. The rearrangement uses TRBV28 and TRBJ1-4; D gene unclear. Trimming removed 2 bases from V and 8 bases from J, with 15 bases in between. The CDR3 loop spans 15 amino acids. Germline V gene data show CDR1 as MDHEN and CDR2 as SYDVKM. CDR3 amino acids: CASSLKEGRREKLFF. The DNA of the CDR3 is TGTGCCAGCAGTTTAAAGGAGGGTAGGAGGGAAAAACTGTTTTTT.

This chain uses TRBV6-5 with TRBJ1-2; 10 nucleotides align to TRBD1. The V segment lost 4 bases and the J segment 4 bases; nucleotides outside the gene matches: 9. Per germline, CDR1 MNHEY and CDR2 SVGAGI. This CDR3 spans 16 amino acids. CDR3 nucleotides: TGTGCCAGCAGTTCCCCGCACGGGACAGGGGTCTATGGCTACACCTTC. It yields the protein CASSSPHGTGVYGYTF.

This clone was counted a few times. As DNA, the CDR3 is TGTGCCAGCAGCTTTCGGGGCACTGAAGCTTTCTTT. Translating it yields CASSFRGTEAFF. The chain employs TRBV13 and TRBJ1-1; D remains unclear. The CDR3 has 12 residues. The germline CDR1 and CDR2 sequences are PRHDT and FYEKMQ (reference sequence). V was pared by 3 bases and J by 4 bases, with 6 bases between.

This clone showed up just a few times. The rearrangement uses TRBV12-3 or TRBV12-4 and TRBJ1-5, with D perhaps matching TRBD1 (6 bases). The CDR3 is made up of 13 amino acids. V was cut by 6 bases and J by 7 bases, with 13 bases left in between. CDR3 residues: CASRSGEYQPQHF. The DNA for the CDR3 is TGTGCCAGCAGGTCAGGGGAGTACCAGCCCCAGCATTTT.

This clone was picked up a small number of times. V gene TRBV7-9 combines with J gene TRBJ2-2; D is unresolved. This CDR3 is built from 14 residues. Germline values: CDR1 SEHNR, CDR2 FQNEAQ (reference sequence). The V end was cut by 1 base, the J end by 5 bases, with 8 bases between. The CDR3 bases are TGTGCCAGCAGCTTAGTCGGTCAAACCGGGGAGCTGTTTTTT. The encoded protein is CASSLVGQTGELFF.

V is TRBV7-9 and J is TRBJ2-5; the match to TRBD2 covers 7 bases. The CDR3 is 15 amino acids. J gave up 2 bases and V 0 bases, and 3 bases lay outside the gene matches. The germline CDR1 and CDR2 sequences are SEHNR and FQNEAQ (reference sequence). The CDR3 DNA reads as TGTGCCAGCAGCTTAGCGGGAGGGTTACAAGAGACCCAGTACTTC. Its translation: CASSLAGGLQETQYF.

The chain couples TRBV28 to TRBJ2-7; possibly TRBD1 for D (5 bases). V gave up 9 bases and J gave up 0 bases, with 12 bases separating them. The germline V gene encodes CDR1 MDHEN and CDR2 SYDVKM. The CDR3 runs to 13 residues. The CDR3 nucleotides are TGTGCCAGTCTCAGGGTTAACTCCTACGAGCAGTACTTC. Its protein is CASLRVNSYEQYF.

In DNA, the CDR3 is TGTGCCAGCAGTGAAGCTCTGAGGGCAGGGGGCGCGAACACCGGGGAGCTGTTTTTT. It translates to CASSEALRAGGANTGELFF. The V call is TRBV2, the J call TRBJ2-2; TRBD1 matches at 8 bases. Germline CDR1 SNHLY, CDR2 FYNNEI. The J segment lost 0 bases and the V segment lost 0 bases, leaving 9 bases of the junction unmatched. The CDR3 has 19 residues.

The chain uses TRBV9 and TRBJ1-6, with D maybe TRBD1 (6 bases). V lost 4 bases to trimming and J lost 10 bases, with 21 bases between them. Per the germline V gene, CDR1 is SGDLS and CDR2 is YYNGEE. CDR3 length equals 16 residues. The DNA for the CDR3 is TGTGCCAGCAGCAGGGGGTCCGGGCAGGATAGATCACCCCTCCACTTT. Protein sequence: CASSRGSGQDRSPLHF.

V and J are TRBV10-3 and TRBJ2-3, with 14 positions matching TRBD2. The CDR3 totals 17 residues. The V and J ends lost 6 bases and 2 bases, in that order; junction bases with no gene match: 7. Germline CDR1 reads ENHRY; CDR2 reads SYGVKD. The CDR3 DNA reads as TGTGCCATCAGACCGGGACTAGCGGGAGAGCCCACAGATACGCAGTATTTT. Amino acid sequence: CAIRPGLAGEPTDTQYF.

This chain uses TRBV28 with TRBJ2-5; TRBD2 matches at 9 bases. The V and J ends lost 6 bases and 2 bases, in that order; junction bases with no gene match: 7. CDR3 size: 15 residues. CDR1 and CDR2 from the germline V gene are MDHEN and SYDVKM. For the CDR3, the DNA is TGTGCCAGCAGCCCAACCCTAGCGGGACAAGAGACCCAGTACTTC. Its translation: CASSPTLAGQETQYF.

The table lists this clone with a count of one. This sequence joins TRBV7-2 and TRBJ1-4, with 8 bases matching TRBD1. V was clipped by 5 bases and J by 5 bases; unmatched bases: 7. The CDR3 runs to 15 residues. CDR1 and CDR2 (germline): SGHTA, FQGNSA. CDR3 protein: CASSPDRGRNEKLFF. CDR3 nucleotides: TGTGCCAGCAGCCCCGACAGGGGAAGAAATGAAAAACTGTTTTTT.

The chain has TRBV5-4 and TRBJ2-2; 9 bases are shared with TRBD1. V dropped 4 bases and J dropped 6; count of bases not matched to a gene: 7. Germline CDR1 and CDR2: SGHNT and YYREEE (reference sequence). The CDR3 is made up of 15 amino acids. The CDR3 bases are TGTGCCAGCAGCGGCGGGAGACAGGGGGCCGGGGAGCTGTTTTTT. It is translated as CASSGGRQGAGELFF.

V is TRBV21-1 and J is TRBJ1-1. TRBV21-1 constitutes a pseudogene. The CDR3 loop spans 13 amino acids. This CDR3 is CARYYNRGTEAFF. The CDR3 DNA reads as TGTGCCCGGTACTATAATCGGGGCACTGAAGCTTTCTTT.

This chain connects TRBV10-3 to TRBJ2-3; D unresolved. Germline V lookup: CDR1 ENHRY, CDR2 SYGVKD. V was clipped by 3 bases and J by 1 base, with 8 bases between them. This CDR3 has 14 amino acids. CDR3 sequence: CAISDSQGTDTQYF. The CDR3 DNA sequence: TGTGCCATCAGTGATTCGCAGGGCACAGATACGCAGTATTTT.

This clone was seen a single time. In the same sample, other DNA sequences code for this CDR3. The CDR3 reads CASSPRTGWTEAFF. CDR3 DNA: TGTGCCAGCAGTCCAAGGACAGGGTGGACTGAAGCTTTCTTT. V usage is TRBV6-5 and J usage is TRBJ1-1; TRBD1 aligns across 8 bases. The junction had 7 bases not matched to a gene; V was cut back by 5 bases and J by 5 bases. Looked up from germline, CDR1 is MNHEY and CDR2 is SVGAGI. The CDR3 sequence is 14 residues long.

The chain is built from TRBV28 and TRBJ2-3; 7 nucleotides agree with TRBD2. CDR1 is MDHEN and CDR2 is SYDVKM in the germline V gene. V was clipped by 1 base and J by 0 bases; unmatched bases: 1. This CDR3 comprises 15 residues. CDR3 sequence: CASSLSSGSTDTQYF. The CDR3 DNA reads as TGTGCCAGCAGTTTATCTAGCGGCAGCACAGATACGCAGTATTTT.

This clone was observed a few times. The CDR3 DNA reads as TGTGCCAGCAGCCAAAGCTCGGGGTACGGGTCACACTATGGCTACACCTTC. Translating gives CASSQSSGYGSHYGYTF. This chain connects TRBV14 to TRBJ1-2; D is unresolved. Per germline, CDR1 SGHDN and CDR2 FVKESK. Trimming took off 2 bases at V and 3 bases at J, with 19 bases between the two ends. The CDR3 length is 17 residues.

The V and J genes are TRBV7-2 and TRBJ2-5; TRBD1 matches 10 bases. J lost 7 bases, V lost 4 bases, and 9 bases had no gene match. There are 15 residues in the CDR3. Germline V gives CDR1 SGHTA, CDR2 FQGNSA. CDR3 amino acids: CASSSGTGDPGTQYF. CDR3 sequence (DNA): TGTGCCAGCAGCTCAGGGACAGGGGACCCAGGGACCCAGTACTTC.

V usage is TRBV14 and J usage is TRBJ1-6; D is uncertain. In germline, CDR1 is SGHDN, CDR2 FVKESK. Trimming left V 0 bases short and J 7 bases short, with 10 bases between. The CDR3 totals 15 residues. The CDR3 region is CASSQDRSRNSPLHF. DNA of the CDR3: TGTGCCAGCAGCCAAGATCGGTCCCGAAATTCACCCCTCCACTTT.

The chain combines TRBV19 with TRBJ2-1; 9 bases are shared with TRBD2. Germline V gene sequence: CDR1 LNHDA, CDR2 SQIVND (reference sequence). With 7 bases clipped from V and 9 bases from J, the junction kept 7 bases outside the gene matches. The CDR3 is made up of 13 amino acids. In DNA form, the CDR3 reads TGTGCCAGTATGGGCGGGAGGGCCCTTGAGCAGTTCTTC. The encoded protein is CASMGGRALEQFF.

The rearrangement uses TRBV7-6 and TRBJ1-1; D perhaps matches TRBD1 (6 bases). This CDR3 has 12 residues. From germline, CDR1 is SGHVS and CDR2 FNYEAQ. V was clipped by 4 bases and J by 6 bases, with 9 bases between them. Written as DNA, the CDR3 is TGTGCCAGCAGCTCCAGGGGTTCTGAAGCTTTCTTT. Protein sequence: CASSSRGSEAFF.

V is TRBV6-6 and J is TRBJ2-6, with TRBD2 identical over 8 bases. CDR3 length: 15 residues. The germline V gene encodes CDR1 MNHNY and CDR2 SVGAGI (reference sequence). The V gene end was trimmed by 6 bases and the J gene end by 8 bases; junction bases not matched to a gene: 9. CDR3 nucleotide sequence: TGTGCCAGCAGCCGGACGGGGGGGGTGTCCAACGTCCTGACTTTC. Residues: CASSRTGGVSNVLTF.

The CDR3 region has the DNA TGTGCCAGCAGTTACTCGATCCCGGGGGGAAACACTGAAGCTTTCTTT. Translation gives CASSYSIPGGNTEAFF. The chain couples TRBV6-5 to TRBJ1-1; maybe TRBD1 (5 bases). The germline V and J ends were trimmed by 0 bases and 2 bases, with 13 bases remaining between them. Germline loops: CDR1 MNHEY, CDR2 SVGAGI. The CDR3 runs 16 residues.

The rearrangement uses TRBV7-9 and TRBJ1-6, with 9 bases that match TRBD1. The V segment lost 4 bases and the J segment 0 bases; nucleotides outside the gene matches: 7. The CDR3 consists of 18 residues. Germline assignment: CDR1 SEHNR and CDR2 FQNEAQ (reference sequence). The CDR3 is CASSSGGQGSSYNSPLHF. The CDR3 nucleotides are TGTGCCAGCAGCTCCGGAGGACAGGGGAGCTCCTATAATTCACCCCTCCACTTT.

V is TRBV6-5 and J is TRBJ1-5; the D gene is possibly TRBD1 (5 bases). The CDR3 has 14 residues. Germline V lookup: CDR1 MNHEY, CDR2 SVGAGI. V lost 7 bases, J lost 2 bases, and 12 bases lay in between. CDR3 in amino acids: CASKQGGGNQPQHF. DNA of the CDR3: TGTGCCAGCAAGCAGGGTGGGGGCAATCAGCCCCAGCATTTT.